This T cell receptor (beta chain) was sequenced for a study of molecular identifiers for immune sequencing clone quantification. Whole-study results and caveats: Clones that had above 20 RNA copies took up over 99% of effector molecules but under 1% in naive cells.

As for this clonotype: As yet, its antigen is unknown.

The CDR3 contains 16 residues. CDR1 SEHNR and CDR2 FQNEAQ come from the germline V gene (reference sequence). Between the trimmed V and J ends, which lost 4 bases and 4 bases, there was a span of 20 bases. Methods described previously, with TCR primers listed, were used for bulk TCR libraries. TCRdb re-called the PCR reads with MiXCR, one entry per CDR3 protein. The table shows over 600,000 distinct CDR3 sequences, with just under 20% occurring only once. This TCR derives from a human donor in good health. Some libraries in this study had Jurkat cell RNA spiked in. Sequencing was performed on naive CD8+ T cells from blood, with Jurkat cell RNA spiked in. Specified subset: FACS-sorted CD8+CD4-CCR7+CD45RA+ naive T cells. V gene TRBV7-9 combines with J gene TRBJ2-7, with D maybe TRBD2 (6 bases). The CDR3, as DNA: TGTGCCAGCAGCTCGATAGCGGCCGAAGGGTCGTACGAGCAGTACTTC. It codes for CASSSIAAEGSYEQYF.